This TCR beta chain was observed in a study of blood T cells in healthy people across ages. Overall study: About one barcoded beta molecule per two T cells was captured by template switching.

A second 7 to 11 cycle PCR used barcoded and J-beta primers. TCRdb itself ran the 5' RACE reads through MiXCR, one entry per CDR3 protein. The table has fewer than 700,000 distinct CDR3 sequences, about 45% seen once; the top ten hold around 23%. This sequence was found in a man at least 80 years old in good health. Material for sequencing was blood.

The CDR3 sequence is CASSPGGHLYNEQFF. The CDR3 DNA sequence: TGTGCCAGCAGCCCCGGTGGCCACCTCTACAATGAGCAGTTCTTC. V gene TRBV7-2 combines with J gene TRBJ2-1; D ambiguous. The CDR3 loop spans 15 amino acids. Germline V lookup: CDR1 SGHTA, CDR2 FQGNSA. Trimming stripped 5 bases from V and 3 bases from J, with 14 bases between.